The rows below give T cell receptor beta chains drawn from one sample of a study of T cells in Graves' hyperthyroidism and ophthalmopathy. TCRdb analysed the multiplex PCR reads with MiXCR anew, one entry per CDR3 protein. The repertoire holds about 400,000 distinct CDR3 sequences, with 15% to 18% as singletons. The sample taken for sequencing was blood. These receptors were taken from a woman under 30 with Graves' hyperthyroidism that later progressed to Graves' ophthalmopathy. The CDR3 runs from the conserved cysteine through the conserved F or W. D genes are given only for firm matches. For some rows the clone size is stated as once, few or many, or as a class when expanded; others skip it.

TRBD2	TRBV7-8	TRBJ2-2	-	TGTGCCAGCAGCCCTAAGACTAGCGGGGGCACCGGGGAGCTGTTTTTT	CASSPKTSGGTGELFF
-	TRBV19	TRBJ2-5	-	TGTGCCAGTAGCTCACAGAGCCCAGAGACCCAGTACTTC	CASSSQSPETQYF
-	TRBV6-2/TRBV6-3	TRBJ2-7	-	TGTGCCAGCAGTTACGCCATATTTTACGAGCAGTACTTC	CASSYAIFYEQYF
TRBD2	TRBV20-1	TRBJ2-3	many	TGCAGTGCTGGCGGGAGGGCCTCGATCGATACGCAGTATTTT	CSAGGRASIDTQYF
-	TRBV20-1	TRBJ1-5	many	TGCAGTGCCACCGTAAGGGGGGGTCAGCCCCAGCATTTT	CSATVRGGQPQHF
TRBD1	TRBV7-9	TRBJ2-1	few	TGTGCCAGCAGTTCGGGACAGAAAACTTACAATGAGCAGTTCTTC	CASSSGQKTYNEQFF
-	TRBV7-8	TRBJ2-1	many	TGTGCCAGCAGCTTAGGATCCGGGAACAATGAGCAGTTCTTC	CASSLGSGNNEQFF
TRBD1	TRBV19	TRBJ2-7	few	TGTGCCAGTAGTTTGGGACAGGACTCCTACGAGCAGTACTTC	CASSLGQDSYEQYF
TRBD2	TRBV12-3/TRBV12-4	TRBJ2-7	many	TGTGCCAGCAGTCCGGGTAGCGGGAGGGTCACCTACGAGCAGTACTTC	CASSPGSGRVTYEQYF
TRBD1	TRBV27	TRBJ2-7	many	TGTGCCAGCAGTTTAAAGGGGACAGGGGCCTACGAGCAGTACTTC	CASSLKGTGAYEQYF
TRBD2	TRBV7-9	TRBJ2-3	-	TGTGCCAGCAGGAAGGGACTAGCGGCGCAGTATTTT	CASRKGLAAQYF
TRBD1	TRBV11-1	TRBJ2-7	many	TGTGCCAGCAGCAAGGACAGGGGGCGGCTCGAGCAGTACTTC	CASSKDRGRLEQYF
-	TRBV28	TRBJ1-2	many	TGTGCCAGCAGTTTAAACCGGATATATGGCTACACCTTC	CASSLNRIYGYTF
TRBD1	TRBV5-1	TRBJ2-3	-	TGCGCCAGCAGCTTCACTTTTCGACAGGGAGAAAGGACAGATACGCAGTATTTT	CASSFTFRQGERTDTQYF
TRBD2	TRBV7-2	TRBJ2-1	many	TGTGCCAGCAGCGCGCAGACTAGCGGGAAAAATGAGCAGTTCTTC	CASSAQTSGKNEQFF
-	TRBV5-1	TRBJ1-5	few	TGCGCCAGCAGCTTGGATGGGGTTGACGAGCCCCAGCATTTT	CASSLDGVDEPQHF
-	TRBV20-1	TRBJ1-5	-	TGCAGTGCAGAATGGACAAGGGGGGGTCAGCCCCAGCATTTT	CSAEWTRGGQPQHF